This T cell receptor (beta chain) was observed in a study of OX40 agonist ivuxolimab in advanced cancers. For context, the study as a whole: Ivuxolimab was a fully human IgG2 agonistic monoclonal antibody targeting the costimulatory receptor OX40 (CD134). Intravenous ivuxolimab was administered to patients every 2 weeks at six dose levels: 0.01, 0.1, 0.3, 1.5, 3 and 10 mg/kg. Peripheral TCRbeta sequencing was intended to test whether TCR sequence diversity was altered and clonal T-cell expansion was caused by ivuxolimab. Prior anti-PD-1, anti-PD-L1 or anti-CTLA-4 therapy was permitted, and checkpoint inhibitors had been received by 40% to 50% of dose-escalation patients. In the dose-escalation cohort, 82.7% of patients were male, and the mean age was approximately 60 years, with a range of 23 to 79. Of the approximately 50 patients in dose escalation, some 20 had hepatocellular carcinoma, about 15 had melanoma, 9 had renal cell carcinoma and 9 had head and neck cancer. The paper reports the monotherapy dose-escalation portion (N ≈ 52 patients) of the phase I ivuxolimab trial. Partial responses occurred in three dose-escalation patients, of whom one had hepatocellular carcinoma and two had cutaneous melanoma.

Patients with a history of autoimmune disease or receiving systemic immunosuppression were excluded from the trial. Peripheral blood for TCR sequencing was collected from all dose cohorts at baseline, on cycle 4 day 1, and on cycle 7 day 1. The samples were drawn from a first-in-human, open-label, multicenter phase I dose-escalation trial of ivuxolimab. The trial enrolled adults with locally advanced or metastatic head and neck squamous cell, hepatocellular, melanoma or renal cell carcinoma. Before TCR sequencing, CD4+ T cells and CD8+ T cells were sorted from peripheral blood as separate populations. To sequence the TCRbeta CDR3 region, genomic DNA was isolated from the sorted cells. TCRbeta CDR3 regions were sequenced using the immunoSEQ Assay. TCRdb provides this immuneACCESS table in a form limited to in-frame rearrangements. Some clones are lacking; in checked studies, under half of them reflect an unresolved V gene, and why the rest are absent is not known. The sample contains around 82,000 clones, 88% of them found a single time. Less than 0.85% of the sample comes from the top ten.

Broad study findings and their caveats: After ivuxolimab, expanded clones were on average more numerous among CD8+ T cells than among CD4+ T cells. At doses from 0.1 to 3.0 mg/kg, clonal expansion was seen in both CD4+ and CD8+ blood T cells between baseline and week 6. In partial responders in the 0.1-3.0 mg/kg groups, normalized peripheral clonal expansion was found to be among the lowest, especially among CD8+ T cells. The antigen specificity of the peripheral T cells that underwent clonal expansion was not determined. Low levels of normalized T-cell clonal expansion were also seen in some nonresponding patients.

Points on this clone: Its recognized antigen is unknown. No per-base quality is available; no much larger clone lies one base away.

This specimen was CD4+ or CD8+ T cells sorted from blood, taken in a trial of the OX40 agonist ivuxolimab. This receptor was identified in an adult with an advanced solid tumor such as melanoma, head and neck, liver or kidney cancer.

The nucleotides are TGTGCCAGCACTCAACAGGGGGGAGTAGCCAAAAACATTCAGTACTTC. Translated, this is CASTQQGGVAKNIQYF. In this chain, TRBV28 is recombined with TRBJ2-4, and TRBD1 aligns with 8 junction nucleotides. Here V drops 7 bases and J drops 0 bases, and the junction holds 8 bases not matched to any gene. From the germline V gene, CDR1 is MDHEN and CDR2 is SYDVKM. Inclusive of the bounding cysteine and phenylalanine, the CDR3 is 16 residues long. Solely the CDR3 DNA is kept, with 48 bases framed from the first base.